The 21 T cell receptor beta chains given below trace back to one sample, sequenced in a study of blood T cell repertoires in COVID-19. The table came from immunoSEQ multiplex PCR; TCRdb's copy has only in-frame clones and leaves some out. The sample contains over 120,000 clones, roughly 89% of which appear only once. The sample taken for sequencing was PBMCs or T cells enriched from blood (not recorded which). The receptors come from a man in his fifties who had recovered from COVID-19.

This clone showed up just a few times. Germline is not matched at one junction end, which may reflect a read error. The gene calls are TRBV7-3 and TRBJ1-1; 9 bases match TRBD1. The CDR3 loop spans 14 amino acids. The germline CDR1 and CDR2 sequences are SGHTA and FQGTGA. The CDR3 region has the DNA TGTGCCAGCAGCTCCGGGACAGGGAACGCTGAAGCTTTCTTT. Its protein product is CASSSGTGNAEAFF.

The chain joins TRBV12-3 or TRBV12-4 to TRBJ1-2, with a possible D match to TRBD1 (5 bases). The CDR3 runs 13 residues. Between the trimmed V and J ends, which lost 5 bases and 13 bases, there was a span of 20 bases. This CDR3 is CASSALWRGRATF. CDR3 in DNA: TGTGCCAGCAGTGCCCTGTGGAGAGGCAGGGCCACCTTC.

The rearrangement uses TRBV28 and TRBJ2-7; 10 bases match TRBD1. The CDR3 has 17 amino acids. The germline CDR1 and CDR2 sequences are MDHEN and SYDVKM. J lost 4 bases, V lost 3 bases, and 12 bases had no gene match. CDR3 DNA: TGTGCCAGCAGTTTGAAGGGCATGAGACAGGGGGCTTACGAGCAGTACTTC. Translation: CASSLKGMRQGAYEQYF. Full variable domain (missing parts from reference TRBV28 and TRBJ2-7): DVKVTQSSRYLVKRTGEKVFLECVQDMDHENMFWYRQDPGLGLRLIYFSYDVKMKEKGDIPEGYSVSREKKERFSLILESASTNQTSMYLCASSLKGMRQGAYEQYFGPGTRLTVT.

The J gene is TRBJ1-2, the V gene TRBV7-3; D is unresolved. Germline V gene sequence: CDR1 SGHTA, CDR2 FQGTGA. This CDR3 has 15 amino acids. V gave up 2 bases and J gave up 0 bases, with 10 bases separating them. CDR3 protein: CASSLSGTTNYGYTF. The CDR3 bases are TGTGCCAGCAGCTTATCAGGCACGACTAACTATGGCTACACCTTC.

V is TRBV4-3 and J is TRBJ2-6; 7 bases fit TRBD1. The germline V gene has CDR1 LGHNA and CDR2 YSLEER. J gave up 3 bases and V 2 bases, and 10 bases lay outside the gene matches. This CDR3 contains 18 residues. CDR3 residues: CASSQTQLTGLGANVLTF. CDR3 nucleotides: TGCGCCAGCAGCCAAACCCAACTGACAGGGCTTGGGGCCAACGTCCTGACTTTC.

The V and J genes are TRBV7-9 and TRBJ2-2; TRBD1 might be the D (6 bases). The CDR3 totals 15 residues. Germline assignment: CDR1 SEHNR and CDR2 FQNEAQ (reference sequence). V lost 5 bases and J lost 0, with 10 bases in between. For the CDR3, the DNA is TGTGCCAGCAGCCTCGGGACACCGAACACCGGGGAGCTGTTTTTT. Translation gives CASSLGTPNTGELFF.

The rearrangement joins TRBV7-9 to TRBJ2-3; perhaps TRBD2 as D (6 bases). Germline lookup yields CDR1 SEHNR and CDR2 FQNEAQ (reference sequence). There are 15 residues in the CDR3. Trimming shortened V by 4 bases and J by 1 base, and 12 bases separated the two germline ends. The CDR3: CASSSLARRTDTQYF. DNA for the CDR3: TGTGCCAGCAGCTCTCTAGCGCGACGCACAGATACGCAGTATTTT.

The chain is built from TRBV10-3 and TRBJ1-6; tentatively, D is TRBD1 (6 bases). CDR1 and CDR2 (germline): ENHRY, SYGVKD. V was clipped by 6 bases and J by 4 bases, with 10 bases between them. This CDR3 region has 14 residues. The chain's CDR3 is CAISKDSYNSPLHF. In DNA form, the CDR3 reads TGTGCCATCAGCAAGGACAGTTATAATTCACCCCTCCACTTT.

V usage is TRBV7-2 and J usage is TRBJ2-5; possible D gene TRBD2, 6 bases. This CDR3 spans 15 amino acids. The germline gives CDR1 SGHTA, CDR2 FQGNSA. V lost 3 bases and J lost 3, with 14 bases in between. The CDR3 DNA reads TGTGCCAGCAGCTTTGGCGGGGCACTTAAAGAGACCCAGTACTTC. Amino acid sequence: CASSFGGALKETQYF.

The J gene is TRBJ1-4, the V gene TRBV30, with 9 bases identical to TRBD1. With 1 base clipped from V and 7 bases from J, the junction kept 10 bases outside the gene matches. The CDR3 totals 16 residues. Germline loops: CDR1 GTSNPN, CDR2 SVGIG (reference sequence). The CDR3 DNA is TGTGCCTGGAGTGCCCCGACGGGACAGGGTGGTGAAAAACTGTTTTTT. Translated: CAWSAPTGQGGEKLFF.

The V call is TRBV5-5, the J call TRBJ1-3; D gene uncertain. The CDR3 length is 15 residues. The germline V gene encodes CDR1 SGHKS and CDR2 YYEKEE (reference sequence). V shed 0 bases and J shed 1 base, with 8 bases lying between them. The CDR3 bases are TGTGCCAGCAGCTTGGATGCAGGTTCTGGAAACACCATATATTTT. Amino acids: CASSLDAGSGNTIYF. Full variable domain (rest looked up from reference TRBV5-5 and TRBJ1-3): DAGVTQSPTHLIKTRGQQVTLRCSPISGHKSVSWYQQVLGQGPQFIFQYYEKEERGRGNFPDRFSARQFPNYSSELNVNALLLGDSALYLCASSLDAGSGNTIYFGEGSWLTVV.

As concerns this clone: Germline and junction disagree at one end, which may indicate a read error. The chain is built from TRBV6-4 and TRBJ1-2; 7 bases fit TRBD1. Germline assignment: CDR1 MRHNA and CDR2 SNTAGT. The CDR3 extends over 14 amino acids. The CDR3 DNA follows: TGTGCCAGCAGCGACTACGCAGGGGGGTATGGCTACACCTTC. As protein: CASSDYAGGYGYTF.

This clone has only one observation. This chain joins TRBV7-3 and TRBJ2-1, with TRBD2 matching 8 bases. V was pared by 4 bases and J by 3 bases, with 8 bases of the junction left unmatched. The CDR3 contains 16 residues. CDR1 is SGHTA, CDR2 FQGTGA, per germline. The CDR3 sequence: CASSSYASGSYNEQFF. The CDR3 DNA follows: TGTGCCAGCAGCTCGTATGCCAGCGGGAGCTACAATGAGCAGTTCTTC.

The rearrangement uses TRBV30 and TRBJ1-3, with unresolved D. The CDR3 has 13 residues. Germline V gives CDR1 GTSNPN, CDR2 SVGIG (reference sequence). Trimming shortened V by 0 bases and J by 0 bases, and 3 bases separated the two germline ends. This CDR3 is CAWSVSSGNTIYF. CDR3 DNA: TGTGCCTGGAGTGTGAGCTCTGGAAACACCATATATTTT.

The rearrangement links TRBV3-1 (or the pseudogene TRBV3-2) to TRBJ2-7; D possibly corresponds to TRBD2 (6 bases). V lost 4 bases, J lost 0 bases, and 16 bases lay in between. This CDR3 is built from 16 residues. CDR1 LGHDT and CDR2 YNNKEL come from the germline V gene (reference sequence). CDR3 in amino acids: CASSPRLRGSSYEQYF. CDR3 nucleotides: TGTGCCAGCAGCCCGAGGCTGCGGGGTTCCTCCTACGAGCAGTACTTC.

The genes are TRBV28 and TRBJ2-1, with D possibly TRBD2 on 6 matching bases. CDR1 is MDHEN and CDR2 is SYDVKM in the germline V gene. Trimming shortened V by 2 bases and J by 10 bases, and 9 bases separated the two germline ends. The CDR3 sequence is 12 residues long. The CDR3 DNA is TGTGCCAGCAGTTTAATCGGAGGGGAGCAGTTCTTC. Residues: CASSLIGGEQFF.

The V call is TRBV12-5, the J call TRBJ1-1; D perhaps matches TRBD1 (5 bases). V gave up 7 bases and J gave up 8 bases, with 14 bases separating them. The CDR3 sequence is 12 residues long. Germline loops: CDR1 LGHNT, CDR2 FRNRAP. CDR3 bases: TGTGCTAGTGCCCCCCCGGGGGGGGAAGCTTTCTTT. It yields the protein CASAPPGGEAFF.

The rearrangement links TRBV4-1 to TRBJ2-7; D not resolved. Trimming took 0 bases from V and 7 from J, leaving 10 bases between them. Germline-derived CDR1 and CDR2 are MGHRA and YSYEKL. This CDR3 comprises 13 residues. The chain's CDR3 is CASSQDSRREQYF. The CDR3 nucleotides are TGCGCCAGCAGCCAAGATTCGCGAAGAGAGCAGTACTTC.

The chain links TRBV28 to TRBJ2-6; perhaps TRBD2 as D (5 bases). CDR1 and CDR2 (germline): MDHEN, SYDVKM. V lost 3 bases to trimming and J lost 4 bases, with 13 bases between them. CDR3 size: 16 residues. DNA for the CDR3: TGTGCCAGCAGTTTTCGGCGGGCATCGGGGGCCAACGTCCTGACTTTC. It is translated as CASSFRRASGANVLTF. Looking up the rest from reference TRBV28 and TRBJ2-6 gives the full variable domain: DVKVTQSSRYLVKRTGEKVFLECVQDMDHENMFWYRQDPGLGLRLIYFSYDVKMKEKGDIPEGYSVSREKKERFSLILESASTNQTSMYLCASSFRRASGANVLTFGAGSRLTVL.

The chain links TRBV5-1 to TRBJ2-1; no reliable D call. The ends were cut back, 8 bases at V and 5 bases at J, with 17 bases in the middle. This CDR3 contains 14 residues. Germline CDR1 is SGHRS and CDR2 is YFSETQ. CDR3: CASQLLSRDNEQFF. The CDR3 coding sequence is TGCGCCAGTCAACTTTTAAGCCGGGACAATGAGCAGTTCTTC.

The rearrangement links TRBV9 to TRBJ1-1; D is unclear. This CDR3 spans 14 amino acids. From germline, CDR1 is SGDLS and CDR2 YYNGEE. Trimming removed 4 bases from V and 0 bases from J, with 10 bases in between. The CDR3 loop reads CASSPVGVNTEAFF. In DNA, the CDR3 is TGTGCCAGCAGCCCCGTCGGAGTGAACACTGAAGCTTTCTTT.